The 30 T cell receptor beta chains below were found in one sample sequenced in a study of beta chain features in type 1 diabetes. Since all of the isolated RNA was reverse transcribed, expressed TCRB transcripts were what got sequenced. TCRdb's table, derived via immunoSEQ multiplex PCR, lists solely in-frame clones and lacks some. The table records approximately 160,000 clones, approximately 8.1% of them present only once. What was sequenced was central memory CD4+ T cells from blood. The receptor set was obtained from a man aged 18 to 29 in good health.

This clone was seen more than once but under ten times. The chain has TRBV29-1 and TRBJ2-1; TRBD2 is a possible D gene (7 bases). V gave up 7 bases and J gave up 7 bases, with 20 bases separating them. The CDR3 is 14 amino acids. Germline V CDR1 and CDR2: SQVTM, ANQGSEA. The CDR3 DNA follows: TGCAGCGCACAAGGGGGAGGGGGATGGAATGAGCAGTTCTTC. This translates into CSAQGGGGWNEQFF.

This clone was seen a handful of times. The CDR3 spells CASSIIGQGGPNTEAFF. In nucleotides, the CDR3 is TGTGCCAGTAGTATTATTGGGCAGGGGGGCCCGAACACTGAAGCTTTCTTT. The rearrangement joins TRBV19 to TRBJ1-1; 7 bases line up with TRBD1. The CDR3 has 17 residues. The trim removed 3 bases at V and 1 base at J, leaving 11 bases unmatched. CDR1 and CDR2 (germline): LNHDA, SQIVND (reference sequence).

This clone was observed at least ten times. V is TRBV29-1 and J is TRBJ1-2; D gene ambiguous. Per germline, CDR1 SQVTM and CDR2 ANQGSEA. Trimming stripped 2 bases from V and 7 bases from J, with 8 bases between. The CDR3 loop spans 11 amino acids. Here the CDR3 reads CSVERGFGYTF. CDR3 sequence (DNA): TGCAGCGTTGAAAGAGGGTTTGGCTACACCTTC.

This clone was counted a few times. A junction boundary mismatches the germline segment, possibly from a read error. The rearrangement joins TRBV7-9 to TRBJ2-5, with 7 bases identical to TRBD1. There are 15 residues in the CDR3. Per germline, CDR1 SEHNR and CDR2 FQNEAQ (reference sequence). In DNA form, the CDR3 reads TGTGCCAGCAGGTTAGGGGACAGATTTCAAGAGACCCAGTACTTC. It encodes CASRLGDRFQETQYF.

The sample holds many counts of this clone. The chain has TRBV29-1 and TRBJ2-4, with 8 positions matching TRBD1. The CDR3 has 12 residues. The V gene end was trimmed by 8 bases and the J gene end by 6 bases; junction bases not matched to a gene: 6. Per the germline V gene, CDR1 is SQVTM and CDR2 is ANQGSEA. Written as DNA, the CDR3 is TGCAGCTCAGTTCAGGGGGCAAACATTCAGTACTTC. It encodes CSSVQGANIQYF.

This clone was recorded a few times. The V and J genes are TRBV7-3 and TRBJ1-2, with TRBD1 identical over 7 bases. The J segment lost 6 bases and the V segment lost 4 bases, leaving 11 bases of the junction unmatched. Germline assignment: CDR1 SGHTA and CDR2 FQGTGA. The CDR3 has 15 amino acids. The CDR3 spells CASSSTSTGYDGYTF. CDR3 nucleotides: TGTGCCAGCAGCTCCACCTCGACAGGGTATGATGGCTACACCTTC.

The chain has TRBV30 and TRBJ2-4, with TRBD2 matching 12 bases. With 6 bases clipped from V and 2 bases from J, the junction kept 2 bases outside the gene matches. CDR1 GTSNPN and CDR2 SVGIG come from the germline V gene (reference sequence). CDR3 size: 14 residues. The CDR3 spells CACTSGRTKNIQYF. The CDR3 nucleotides read TGTGCCTGCACTAGCGGGAGGACCAAAAACATTCAGTACTTC.

This clone was counted between two and nine times. The CDR3: CASSDSSDTQYF. The CDR3 DNA follows: TGTGCCAGCTCGGACAGTTCGGATACGCAGTATTTT. J is TRBJ2-3 and V is TRBV19; D is possibly TRBD1 (6 bases). Per germline, CDR1 LNHDA and CDR2 SQIVND (reference sequence). The CDR3 is 12 amino acids. V lost 9 bases and J 6 bases, leaving 13 bases between the germline ends.

This clone was seen only a few times. This chain connects TRBV7-9 to TRBJ1-2; maybe TRBD1 (5 bases). CDR1 and CDR2 (germline): SEHNR, FQNEAQ (reference sequence). The CDR3 is made up of 14 amino acids. Trimming shortened V by 5 bases and J by 6 bases, and 16 bases separated the two germline ends. The CDR3 DNA sequence: TGTGCCAGCAGCCCAGGGAATGGGTTTCATGGCTACACCTTC. It codes for CASSPGNGFHGYTF.

This clone has at least ten counts. The chain couples TRBV5-1 to TRBJ2-5, with D perhaps matching TRBD2 (5 bases). The length of the CDR3 is 13 residues. V lost 4 bases to trimming and J lost 5 bases, with 12 bases between them. Germline CDR1 SGHRS, CDR2 YFSETQ. CDR3 loop: CASSQREFETQYF. As DNA, the CDR3 is TGCGCCAGCAGCCAGAGGGAGTTCGAGACCCAGTACTTC.

This clone was found a few times. The V gene is TRBV14, the J gene TRBJ1-2; 7 bases are a match to TRBD1. The trim removed 1 base at V and 4 bases at J, leaving 6 bases unmatched. Germline V gene lookup returns CDR1 SGHDN and CDR2 FVKESK. CDR3 length: 15 residues. The CDR3, as DNA: TGTGCCAGCAGCCAAGTGAGTTGGACAGGCTATGGCTACACCTTC. Translation: CASSQVSWTGYGYTF.

The chain recombines TRBV6-5 with TRBJ1-2; no clear D gene. This CDR3 has 14 amino acids. The germline CDR1 and CDR2 sequences are MNHEY and SVGAGI. CDR3 bases: TGTGCTTCGAATCGGCTCGACTCTAACTATGGCTACACCTTC. Its protein is CASNRLDSNYGYTF.

V gene TRBV7-9 combines with J gene TRBJ2-7, with D tentatively TRBD2 (5 bases). V dropped 6 bases and J dropped 2 bases, with 14 bases sitting between them. Looked up from germline, CDR1 is SEHNR and CDR2 is FQNEAQ (reference sequence). CDR3 length equals 14 residues. The CDR3, as DNA: TGTGCCAGCAGGGCCGGAGGACCCACCTACGAGCAGTACTTC. This translates into CASRAGGPTYEQYF.

The CDR3 bases are TGTGCCAGCAGCCTTGAGGGCTACGAGCAGTACTTC. Translating gives CASSLEGYEQYF. V is TRBV11-3 and J is TRBJ2-7, with D tentatively TRBD2 (5 bases). Trimming removed 5 bases from V and 3 bases from J, with 8 bases in between. The CDR3 is made up of 12 amino acids. Germline CDR1 reads SGHNT; CDR2 reads YENEEA.

The sample holds many counts of this clone. In DNA, the CDR3 is TGCAGCGTTGGAGGGACAGGGGGCGCGGGGGAGCAGTACTTC. Its protein is CSVGGTGGAGEQYF. This chain uses TRBV29-1 with TRBJ2-7; 12 nucleotides align to TRBD1. Trimming at V came to 4 bases and at J to 7 bases, leaving 8 bases not matched to a gene. Per germline, CDR1 SQVTM and CDR2 ANQGSEA. This CDR3 has 14 residues.

The CDR3 is CASSLATGALNEKLFF. In DNA form, the CDR3 reads TGTGCCAGCAGTTTGGCGACAGGGGCCCTAAATGAAAAACTGTTTTTT. V usage is TRBV28 and J usage is TRBJ1-4, with 8 bases that match TRBD1. The CDR3 has 16 amino acids. The germline gives CDR1 MDHEN, CDR2 SYDVKM. J lost 5 bases, V lost 3 bases, and 8 bases had no gene match. The entire variable domain, with the rest obtained from reference TRBV28 and TRBJ1-4, is as follows: DVKVTQSSRYLVKRTGEKVFLECVQDMDHENMFWYRQDPGLGLRLIYFSYDVKMKEKGDIPEGYSVSREKKERFSLILESASTNQTSMYLCASSLATGALNEKLFFGSGTQLSVL.

This clone appeared a few times. V and J are TRBV28 and TRBJ1-2; D remains unclear. CDR1 is MDHEN and CDR2 is SYDVKM in the germline V gene. The germline V and J ends were trimmed by 5 bases and 4 bases, with 17 bases remaining between them. The CDR3 has 15 amino acids. CDR3 in amino acids: CASSPTRGDVYGYTF. The CDR3 DNA follows: TGTGCCAGCAGTCCCACGCGGGGAGATGTCTATGGCTACACCTTC.

This chain joins TRBV7-8 and TRBJ1-2, with 12 bases that match TRBD1. The germline gives CDR1 SGHVS, CDR2 FQNEAQ. CDR3 length: 14 amino acids. Losses at the gene ends were 4 bases for V and 8 bases for J; bases not matched to a gene: 5. The CDR3 nucleotides are TGTGCCAGCAGCTCGGGACAGGGGGCTTTCGGCTACACCTTC. Translated, it gives CASSSGQGAFGYTF.

This chain joins TRBV11-2 and TRBJ2-3, with 7 bases that match TRBD2. Germline CDR1 SGHAT, CDR2 FQNNGV. V dropped 6 bases and J dropped 4; count of bases not matched to a gene: 13. CDR3 length: 16 amino acids. Here the CDR3 reads CASSFGLEGVSDTQYF. CDR3 nucleotides: TGTGCCAGCAGTTTCGGACTAGAGGGAGTTTCAGATACGCAGTATTTT.

In this sample, this clone turned up many times. The genes are TRBV14 and TRBJ2-5, with D possibly TRBD1 on 5 matching bases. Germline CDR1 is SGHDN and CDR2 is FVKESK. Trimming pared 0 bases from V and 2 bases from J, leaving 10 bases between. CDR3 length: 15 amino acids. In DNA form, the CDR3 reads TGTGCCAGCAGCCAAGATGGGGCGTTGCAAGAGACCCAGTACTTC. It codes for CASSQDGALQETQYF.

The gene calls are TRBV5-6 and TRBJ1-2; D is unclear. The CDR3 spans 13 residues. V was pared by 9 bases and J by 5 bases, with 17 bases between. The germline V gene has CDR1 SGHDT and CDR2 YYEEEE. The CDR3 loop is CATSQIPGYGYTF. CDR3 DNA: TGTGCCACCTCACAAATACCAGGATATGGCTACACCTTC.

This clone came up many times. In nucleotides, the CDR3 is TGTGCCAGCAGTTTGGGGCAGGGCTTCCTAACCTACGAGCAGTACTTC. Translation: CASSLGQGFLTYEQYF. This chain connects TRBV28 to TRBJ2-7; TRBD1 is a possible D gene (5 bases). The germline V and J ends were trimmed by 3 bases and 2 bases, with 17 bases remaining between them. In germline, CDR1 is MDHEN, CDR2 SYDVKM. CDR3 length equals 16 residues. The complete variable domain, with remaining parts taken from reference TRBV28 and TRBJ2-7, reads DVKVTQSSRYLVKRTGEKVFLECVQDMDHENMFWYRQDPGLGLRLIYFSYDVKMKEKGDIPEGYSVSREKKERFSLILESASTNQTSMYLCASSLGQGFLTYEQYFGPGTRLTVT.

This clone has a handful of counts. This sequence joins TRBV19 and TRBJ2-7; D uncertain. The length of the CDR3 is 14 residues. With 9 bases removed from V and 2 bases from J, the gap between germline ends came to 17 bases. CDR1 and CDR2 (germline): LNHDA, SQIVND (reference sequence). The CDR3 DNA reads as TGTGCCAGCTCAGGTCAGGCCACCACCTACGAGCAGTACTTC. Translating it yields CASSGQATTYEQYF.

This clone came up a few times. The J gene is TRBJ2-3, the V gene TRBV7-9, with 9 bases that match TRBD2. Trimming at V came to 1 base and at J to 5 bases, leaving 4 bases not matched to a gene. This CDR3 spans 15 amino acids. The V gene's germline CDR1 is SEHNR and CDR2 FQNEAQ (reference sequence). CDR3 region: CASSLVWREGDTQYF. DNA of the CDR3: TGTGCCAGCAGCTTAGTTTGGCGGGAGGGAGATACGCAGTATTTT.

In this sample, this clone turned up a few times. The CDR3 DNA reads TGTGCCAGCAGTACTTACAATGAGCAGTTCTTC. Translation: CASSTYNEQFF. V usage is TRBV27 and J usage is TRBJ2-1; no definite D call. Trimming took 5 bases from V and 4 from J, leaving 3 bases between them. Germline lookup yields CDR1 MNHEY and CDR2 SMNVEV (reference sequence). CDR3 length equals 11 residues.

This clone turned up a few times. The J gene is TRBJ1-1, the V gene TRBV7-9, with D hard to call. Trimming took off 5 bases at V and 0 bases at J, with 10 bases between the two ends. The CDR3 is 14 amino acids. Germline loops: CDR1 SEHNR, CDR2 FQNEAQ (reference sequence). CDR3 sequence reads: CASSLGTMNTEAFF. The DNA of the CDR3 is TGTGCCAGCAGCCTCGGTACCATGAACACTGAAGCTTTCTTT.

The J gene is TRBJ1-2, the V gene TRBV5-6; weak D call: TRBD1 (5 bases). Germline CDR1 reads SGHDT; CDR2 reads YYEEEE. This CDR3 region has 14 residues. Trimming cost V 1 base and J 7 bases, with 14 bases left between them. This chain's CDR3 is CASSLFPGDGGYTF. In DNA, the CDR3 is TGTGCCAGCAGCTTGTTTCCGGGGGATGGTGGCTACACCTTC.

This clone came up a few times. The chain has TRBV19 and TRBJ1-6, with TRBD1 matching over 7 bases. Looked up from germline, CDR1 is LNHDA and CDR2 is SQIVND (reference sequence). V was clipped by 5 bases and J by 6 bases; unmatched bases: 13. CDR3 length equals 17 residues. The CDR3 DNA is TGTGCCAGTAGTCTCGGGAGTTCGGGACAGTCTAATTCACCCCTCCACTTT. As protein: CASSLGSSGQSNSPLHF.

This chain joins TRBV7-8 and TRBJ2-2; 9 bases fit TRBD1. Germline V gene lookup returns CDR1 SGHVS and CDR2 FQNEAQ. J was trimmed by 8 bases and V by 5 bases; bases with no gene match: 15. The CDR3 extends over 17 amino acids. The CDR3 nucleotides are TGTGCCAGCAGCACGTCTAGGGACAGGGTATTCGCGGGGGAGCTGTTTTTT. Translating it yields CASSTSRDRVFAGELFF.

This clone was seen more than once but under ten times. The V and J genes are TRBV7-2 and TRBJ2-7; 10 nucleotides match TRBD2. From germline, CDR1 is SGHTA and CDR2 FQGNSA. J lost 3 bases, V lost 4 bases, and 6 bases had no gene match. The CDR3 runs 15 residues. CDR3 in DNA: TGTGCCAGCAGCTACGGGACTAGCGAGATCTACGAGCAGTACTTC. Amino acids: CASSYGTSEIYEQYF.